The text below deals with one T cell receptor (beta chain). The target antigen is unknown. The PCR contained 60 Vbeta and 13 Jbeta primers. TCRdb keeps only in-frame clones here, not all; method: immunoSEQ multiplex PCR. The table shows about 200,000 clones, with 65% to 85% occurring only once. V dropped 4 bases and J dropped 0 bases, with 12 bases sitting between them. The CDR3 consists of 15 residues. This specimen comes from a study of cytomegalovirus exposure and HLA in healthy donors. Study-wide background: In a previous analysis, 110 million or so unique TCR beta sequences were found from approximately 180 million T cells. There were about 85 million unique TCRs (from HLA-typed donors) in an early data release.

Findings and limits, study-wide: Reported findings show TCR beta sequences accurately forecast HLA-A and HLA-B alleles in most subjects.

The sample was PBMCs. The origin of this receptor is a boy aged 2 to 9 in good health and CMV-seronegative. The gene calls are TRBV5-3 and TRBJ2-3, with D maybe TRBD2 (5 bases). TRBV5-3 is classed as an ORF, of uncertain function. The CDR3 reads CARSPLEKSTDTQYF. CDR3 DNA: TGTGCCAGAAGCCCACTAGAAAAGAGCACAGATACGCAGTATTTT.